The 8 T cell receptor beta chains below were found in one sample sequenced in a study of shared clonotypes between healthy human individuals. Clones were read by immunoSEQ multiplex PCR, and TCRdb kept only the in-frame ones, dropping some. The data show around 100,000 clones, with about 67% seen just once and 20% to 25% held by the top ten. Sequencing was done on a sample of memory CD8+ T cells sorted from blood. Subset reported: CD45RO+ cells pooled with CCR7-negative TemRA cells. These receptor sequences come from a woman aged 25-40 years in good health.

The J gene is TRBJ2-7, the V gene TRBV2; 7 bases are a match to TRBD2. The CDR3 is 15 amino acids. Germline V gene lookup returns CDR1 SNHLY and CDR2 FYNNEI. J gave up 1 base and V 6 bases, and 9 bases lay outside the gene matches. This chain's CDR3 is CASRAITSASYEQYF. The CDR3 DNA follows: TGTGCCAGCAGGGCTATCACTAGCGCATCCTACGAGCAGTACTTC.

The V gene is TRBV27, the J gene TRBJ2-2; D is ambiguous. Germline CDR1 is MNHEY and CDR2 is SMNVEV (reference sequence). The CDR3 is made up of 14 amino acids. V was cut by 1 base and J by 2 bases, with 5 bases left in between. The CDR3 sequence: CASSLFVNTGELFF. CDR3 nucleotide sequence: TGTGCCAGCAGTTTATTTGTAAACACCGGGGAGCTGTTTTTT.

CDR3 sequence: CASWKGQGFRDTQYF. The CDR3 bases are TGTGCCAGCTGGAAGGGGCAGGGGTTTCGGGATACGCAGTATTTT. The J gene is TRBJ2-3, the V gene TRBV6-5; D perhaps matches TRBD1 (6 bases). The germline gives CDR1 MNHEY, CDR2 SVGAGI. V shed 8 bases and J shed 6 bases, with 21 bases lying between them. This CDR3 contains 15 residues.

The chain is built from TRBV6-1 and TRBJ2-1; D possibly corresponds to TRBD2 (7 bases). Germline V CDR1 and CDR2: MNHNS, SASEGT. Between the trimmed V and J ends, which lost 4 bases and 8 bases, there was a span of 24 bases. This CDR3 comprises 17 residues. The CDR3 here is CASSGHRVSGGGDEQFF. The DNA for the CDR3 is TGTGCCAGCAGTGGACACAGGGTCTCGGGGGGTGGAGATGAGCAGTTCTTC.

The V call is TRBV5-1, the J call TRBJ2-2, with a possible D match to TRBD1 (6 bases). Germline CDR1 reads SGHRS; CDR2 reads YFSETQ. V shed 3 bases and J shed 5 bases, with 14 bases lying between them. The CDR3 extends over 15 amino acids. CDR3 region: CASSSTGTLTGELFF. The CDR3 DNA is TGCGCCAGCAGCTCAACCGGGACACTGACCGGGGAGCTGTTTTTT.

This rearrangement joins TRBV5-1 to TRBJ2-5; the D is unclear. Germline assignment: CDR1 SGHRS and CDR2 YFSETQ. Trimming cost V 0 bases and J 5 bases, with 8 bases left between them. The CDR3 has 13 amino acids. CDR3 DNA: TGCGCCAGCAGCTTGGGCCCGGAGGAGACCCAGTACTTC. Amino acids: CASSLGPEETQYF.

J is TRBJ2-7 and V is TRBV5-1, with D hard to call. V was pared by 4 bases and J by 6 bases, with 11 bases between. CDR1 is SGHRS and CDR2 is YFSETQ in the germline V gene. This CDR3 has 12 residues. CDR3 sequence reads: CASSRFDSEQYF. The CDR3 DNA follows: TGCGCCAGCAGCCGCTTTGACTCCGAGCAGTACTTC.

V and J are TRBV6-5 and TRBJ2-2, with TRBD1 matching over 10 bases. J lost 3 bases, V lost 6 bases, and 4 bases had no gene match. Germline V CDR1 and CDR2: MNHEY, SVGAGI. The CDR3 extends over 15 amino acids. The CDR3 sequence is CASSLGTGDTGELFF. The CDR3 nucleotides read TGTGCCAGCAGCCTCGGGACAGGGGACACCGGGGAGCTGTTTTTT.